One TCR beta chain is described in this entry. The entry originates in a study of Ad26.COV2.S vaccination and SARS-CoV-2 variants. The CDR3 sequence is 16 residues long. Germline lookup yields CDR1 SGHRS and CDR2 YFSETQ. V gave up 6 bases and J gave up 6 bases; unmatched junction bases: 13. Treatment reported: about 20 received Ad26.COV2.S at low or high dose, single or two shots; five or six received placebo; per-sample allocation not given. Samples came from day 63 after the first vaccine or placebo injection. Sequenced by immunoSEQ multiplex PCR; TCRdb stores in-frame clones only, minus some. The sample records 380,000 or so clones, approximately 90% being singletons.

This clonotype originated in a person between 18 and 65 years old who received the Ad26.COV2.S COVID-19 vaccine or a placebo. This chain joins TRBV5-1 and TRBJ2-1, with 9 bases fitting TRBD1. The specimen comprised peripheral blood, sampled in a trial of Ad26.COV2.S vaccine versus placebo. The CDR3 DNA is TGCGCCAGCACCCCAAGCGGGGACAGGGTGTTCAATGAGCAGTTCTTC. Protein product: CASTPSGDRVFNEQFF.